Detailed here is one T cell receptor (beta chain). The antigen is undetermined. Clones were read by immunoSEQ multiplex PCR, and TCRdb kept only the in-frame ones, dropping some. The table shows approximately 79,000 clones, with more than 80% occurring only once. This entry belongs to a study of a mutant IDH1 vaccine in newly diagnosed glioma. Study context: In weeks 1, 3, 5, 7, 11, 15, 19 and 23, patients were vaccinated. Prior therapy was radiotherapy, temozolomide, or both; most received both.

Per the germline V gene, CDR1 is SGHRS and CDR2 is YFSETQ. V shed 4 bases, J shed 4 bases, and the junction held 10 bases outside the gene matches. This CDR3 has 17 amino acids. Broader study findings: In about 94% of patients, immune responses induced by the vaccine occurred. Top peripheral T cell clonotype shifts appeared unrelated to pseudoprogression.

Time point reported: week 23, last vaccination. All doses held 300 ug of mutant IDH1 20-mer peptide, with topical imiquimod. This chain uses TRBV5-1 with TRBJ2-5; 13 bases are a match to TRBD2. The source material was PBMCs, sampled from a glioma patient whose treatment included an IDH1 peptide vaccine. The TCR was taken from a woman aged 45-59 years with glioma. The CDR3 coding sequence is TGCGCCAGCAGCAGGGGACTAGCGGGATCTATGGCAGAGACCCAGTACTTC. Translated: CASSRGLAGSMAETQYF.